This TCR beta chain was recovered during a study of cytomegalovirus exposure and HLA in healthy donors. PCR used 60 Vbeta primers and 13 Jbeta primers. The table came from immunoSEQ multiplex PCR; TCRdb's copy has only in-frame clones and leaves some out. The data show hundreds of thousands of clones, around two thirds seen once. General observations from the study: The majority of TCR sequences were rare, yet some public TCRs appeared in many donors.

V lost 2 bases, J lost 2 bases, and 6 bases stayed unmatched. Germline V CDR1 and CDR2: KGHSH, LQKENI. The CDR3 totals 15 residues. As concerns this clone: Its antigen remains unknown.

The clonotype comes from a female donor in good health and CMV-seronegative. Sequencing input: PBMCs. The chain joins TRBV18 to TRBJ2-7, with 7 bases that match TRBD2. The CDR3 nucleotides read TGTGCCAGCTCACCAAAAGCGGGATTGACCTACGAGCAGTACTTC. Amino acid sequence: CASSPKAGLTYEQYF.